Following are 26 T cell receptor beta chains from one sample sequenced in a study of cytomegalovirus exposure and HLA in healthy donors (dated 2017 in TCRdb). Libraries came from the immunoSEQ multiplex PCR assay. The multiplex PCR relied on a mix of 60 forward primers for TCR Vbeta segments and 13 reverse primers for TCR Jbeta segments. The table was pulled from immuneACCESS by TCRdb, which kept in-frame rearrangements only. Such tables lose some clones; where checked, under half of the loss comes from unresolved V genes, and the rest has no known cause. This sample has approximately 200,000 clones in its table, and approximately 79% of those were observed once. The ten top clones hold 1.5% of the sample. Source material: PBMCs. Receptor source: a girl under 18 in good health and CMV-seropositive.

The V gene is TRBV7-9, the J gene TRBJ2-7, with 10 bases identical to TRBD1. There are 17 residues in the CDR3. Germline CDR1 is SEHNR and CDR2 is FQNEAQ (reference sequence). The V segment lost 5 bases and the J segment 5 bases; nucleotides outside the gene matches: 15. CDR3: CASSVFPPGQGINEQYF. The CDR3 region has the DNA TGTGCCAGCAGCGTGTTTCCTCCGGGACAGGGGATCAACGAGCAGTACTTC.

V gene TRBV11-2 combines with J gene TRBJ1-1; D is unclear. The CDR3 consists of 14 residues. Germline V CDR1 and CDR2: SGHAT, FQNNGV. V shed 3 bases and J shed 1 base, with 9 bases lying between them. CDR3 sequence (DNA): TGTGCCAGCAGCTTTGGGCAACCGAACACTGAAGCTTTCTTT. Its translation is CASSFGQPNTEAFF. The entire variable domain, with the rest obtained from reference TRBV11-2 and TRBJ1-1, is as follows: EAGVAQSPRYKIIEKRQSVAFWCNPISGHATLYWYQQILGQGPKLLIQFQNNGVVDDSQLPKDRFSAERLKGVDSTLKIQPAKLEDSAVYLCASSFGQPNTEAFFGQGTRLTVV.

The V and J genes are TRBV5-1 and TRBJ1-4, with D possibly being TRBD1 (5 bases). The CDR3 is 17 amino acids. With 0 bases removed from V and 8 bases from J, the gap between germline ends came to 20 bases. Germline V CDR1 and CDR2: SGHRS, YFSETQ. In nucleotides, the CDR3 is TGCGCCAGCAGCTTGGCAGGGACGTCTGGCGGGGAAGAAAAACTGTTTTTT. Protein product: CASSLAGTSGGEEKLFF.

J is TRBJ1-5 and V is TRBV7-2; D remains unclear. CDR1 and CDR2 (germline): SGHTA, FQGNSA. V gave up 8 bases and J gave up 4 bases, with 12 bases separating them. The CDR3 has 13 residues. Written as DNA, the CDR3 is TGTGCCAGCGCGAAGAGATGGAATCAGCCCCAGCATTTT. Translating it yields CASAKRWNQPQHF. The full variable domain, in which reference TRBV7-2 and TRBJ1-5 provide the parts outside the CDR3, is GAGVSQSPSNKVTEKGKDVELRCDPISGHTALYWYRQSLGQGLEFLIYFQGNSAPDKSGLPSDRFSAERTGGSVSTLTIQRTQQEDSAVYLCASAKRWNQPQHFGDGTRLSIL.

The CDR3 DNA sequence: TGCGCCAGCAGCCGAATCCGGGGGGGCCATGAGACCCAGTACTTC. Its protein is CASSRIRGGHETQYF. The rearrangement links TRBV4-1 to TRBJ2-5; 8 bases align to TRBD2. The CDR3 sequence is 15 residues long. Germline values: CDR1 MGHRA, CDR2 YSYEKL. J was trimmed by 5 bases and V by 4 bases; bases with no gene match: 9.

The genes are TRBV5-6 and TRBJ2-5; TRBD2 might be the D (7 bases). The V and J ends lost 2 bases and 5 bases respectively, with 13 bases between them. CDR1 SGHDT and CDR2 YYEEEE come from the germline V gene. The length of the CDR3 is 14 residues. CDR3 amino acids: CASSFPGGLETQYF. The CDR3 DNA follows: TGTGCCAGCAGCTTCCCCGGGGGGCTGGAGACCCAGTACTTC. Looking up the rest from reference TRBV5-6 and TRBJ2-5 gives the full variable domain: DAGVTQSPTHLIKTRGQQVTLRCSPKSGHDTVSWYQQALGQGPQFIFQYYEEEERQRGNFPDRFSGHQFPNYSSELNVNALLLGDSALYLCASSFPGGLETQYFGPGTRLLVL.

This chain joins TRBV2 and TRBJ1-1, with D perhaps matching TRBD1 (6 bases). From germline, CDR1 is SNHLY and CDR2 FYNNEI. Trimming took 5 bases from V and 8 from J, leaving 18 bases between them. This CDR3 spans 14 amino acids. CDR3 region: CASSPTQGSGEAFF. The CDR3 region has the DNA TGTGCCAGCAGTCCTACTCAGGGGTCTGGGGAAGCTTTCTTT.

The rearrangement joins TRBV7-2 to TRBJ1-1; a weak D match, TRBD1 (6 bases). V gave up 5 bases and J gave up 1 base, with 11 bases separating them. CDR3 length: 14 amino acids. Per the germline V gene, CDR1 is SGHTA and CDR2 is FQGNSA. The CDR3 bases are TGTGCCAGCAGCACGCGGACAGAGAACACTGAAGCTTTCTTT. This gives the protein CASSTRTENTEAFF. The full variable domain, with the rest looked up from reference TRBV7-2 and TRBJ1-1, is GAGVSQSPSNKVTEKGKDVELRCDPISGHTALYWYRQSLGQGLEFLIYFQGNSAPDKSGLPSDRFSAERTGGSVSTLTIQRTQQEDSAVYLCASSTRTENTEAFFGQGTRLTVV.

The chain is built from TRBV7-2 and TRBJ2-7, with 7 bases lining up with TRBD1. CDR1 is SGHTA, CDR2 FQGNSA, per germline. The ends lost 5 bases at V and 0 bases at J; junction bases unmatched: 7. The CDR3 totals 15 residues. The CDR3 loop is CASSDRDSLSYEQYF. For the CDR3, the DNA is TGTGCCAGCAGCGACCGGGACAGCCTCTCCTACGAGCAGTACTTC.

In DNA form, the CDR3 reads TGCGCCAGCAGCCTGGACACCTTGAACACTGAAGCTTTCTTT. Translating it yields CASSLDTLNTEAFF. The rearrangement uses TRBV4-1 and TRBJ1-1; D is perhaps TRBD1 (5 bases). Germline V gives CDR1 MGHRA, CDR2 YSYEKL. The ends were cut back, 4 bases at V and 0 bases at J, with 9 bases in the middle. This CDR3 comprises 14 residues.

J is TRBJ2-1 and V is TRBV19, with 10 bases aligning to TRBD1. Germline V gene data show CDR1 as LNHDA and CDR2 as SQIVND (reference sequence). The CDR3 loop spans 17 amino acids. The junction had 12 bases not matched to a gene; V was cut back by 1 base and J by 9 bases. This chain's CDR3 is CASSIVPGGQGFGEQFF. The CDR3 nucleotides read TGTGCCAGTAGTATAGTGCCTGGGGGACAGGGGTTTGGTGAGCAGTTCTTC.

The chain couples TRBV7-9 to TRBJ1-2; D not certain. Germline V gene lookup returns CDR1 SEHNR and CDR2 FQNEAQ (reference sequence). V lost 4 bases and J lost 1, with 4 bases in between. The CDR3 has 12 amino acids. The CDR3 protein is CASSSLNYGYTF. The CDR3 nucleotides read TGTGCCAGCAGCTCACTTAACTATGGCTACACCTTC.

Here the CDR3 DNA reads TGTGCCAGTAGTGTGCTAAACACCGGGGAGCTGTTTTTT. It encodes CASSVLNTGELFF. This sequence joins TRBV19 and TRBJ2-2; D uncertain. The CDR3 is 13 amino acids. Germline V gene lookup returns CDR1 LNHDA and CDR2 SQIVND (reference sequence). V was trimmed by 5 bases and J by 2 bases, leaving 6 bases between them. Complete variable domain (other parts from reference TRBV19 and TRBJ2-2): DGGITQSPKYLFRKEGQNVTLSCEQNLNHDAMYWYRQDPGQGLRLIYYSQIVNDFQKGDIAEGYSVSREKKESFPLTVTSAQKNPTAFYLCASSVLNTGELFFGEGSRLTVL.

This clone showed up just a few times. The rearrangement links TRBV11-2 to TRBJ1-1; D unresolved. CDR1 is SGHAT and CDR2 is FQNNGV in the germline V gene. The CDR3 sequence is 14 residues long. The V end was cut by 6 bases, the J end by 1 base, with 12 bases between. Written as DNA, the CDR3 is TGTGCCAGCAGGCCAGTTTCTGGGAACACTGAAGCTTTCTTT. Translating gives CASRPVSGNTEAFF.

The chain has TRBV12-5 and TRBJ1-2; TRBD1 might be the D (5 bases). From germline, CDR1 is LGHNT and CDR2 FRNRAP. Trimming cost V 1 base and J 5 bases, with 11 bases left between them. The CDR3 covers 14 residues. CDR3 DNA sequence: TGTGCTAGTGGTTTGGCCCAGGGAGGGTATGGCTACACCTTC. Its protein is CASGLAQGGYGYTF.

V is TRBV5-1 and J is TRBJ2-5; D call uncertain. CDR3 length equals 15 residues. Between the trimmed V and J ends, which lost 1 base and 4 bases, there was a span of 14 bases. CDR1 is SGHRS and CDR2 is YFSETQ in the germline V gene. This CDR3 is CASSLPLPLGETQYF. The DNA for the CDR3 is TGCGCCAGCAGCTTGCCCCTCCCACTCGGAGAGACCCAGTACTTC. The full variable domain, with the rest looked up from reference TRBV5-1 and TRBJ2-5, is KAGVTQTPRYLIKTRGQQVTLSCSPISGHRSVSWYQQTPGQGLQFLFEYFSETQRNKGNFPGRFSGRQFSNSRSEMNVSTLELGDSALYLCASSLPLPLGETQYFGPGTRLLVL.

The chain carries TRBV6-6 and TRBJ1-2; D perhaps matches TRBD1 (6 bases). The CDR3 is made up of 12 amino acids. Looked up from germline, CDR1 is MNHNY and CDR2 is SVGAGI (reference sequence). Trimming removed 8 bases at V and 4 bases at J, with 11 bases between. The CDR3 region is CASLGAGYGYTF. CDR3 sequence (DNA): TGTGCCAGCTTGGGGGCGGGCTATGGCTACACCTTC.

CDR3 loop: CASSSGLAGGPGETQYF. CDR3 nucleotides: TGTGCCAGCAGCTCCGGACTAGCGGGGGGGCCGGGCGAGACCCAGTACTTC. The J gene is TRBJ2-5, the V gene TRBV7-2; 15 bases agree with TRBD2. Germline CDR1 is SGHTA and CDR2 is FQGNSA. V lost 4 bases to trimming and J lost 5 bases; unmatched junction nucleotides: 8. CDR3 length: 17 residues.

The V gene is TRBV4-2, the J gene TRBJ1-5; D possibly corresponds to TRBD1 (5 bases). V was clipped by 0 bases and J by 6 bases, with 9 bases between them. Per the germline V gene, CDR1 is LGHNA and CDR2 is YNFKEQ. CDR3 length: 14 amino acids. CDR3 nucleotide sequence: TGTGCCAGCAGCCAAGATAGGGGTGGTCAGCCCCAGCATTTT. It translates to CASSQDRGGQPQHF.

The gene calls are TRBV7-9 and TRBJ2-7; the match to TRBD2 covers 10 bases. Germline V lookup: CDR1 SEHNR, CDR2 FQNEAQ (reference sequence). The V gene end was trimmed by 5 bases and the J gene end by 7 bases; junction bases not matched to a gene: 5. The CDR3 runs to 13 residues. Here the CDR3 DNA reads TGTGCCAGCAGCGCTAGCGGGGGTAGGGAGCAGTACTTC. Protein product: CASSASGGREQYF.

The rearrangement uses TRBV6-5 and TRBJ2-2; possible D gene TRBD2, 6 bases. Germline V gene sequence: CDR1 MNHEY, CDR2 SVGAGI. The CDR3 length is 12 residues. The V end was cut by 6 bases, the J end by 6 bases, with 8 bases between. CDR3 sequence: CASRTGAGELFF. CDR3 in DNA: TGTGCCAGCAGGACGGGGGCCGGGGAGCTGTTTTTT.

CDR3 sequence: CASSLGVGLYTEAFF. The CDR3 DNA follows: TGTGCCAGCAGCTTGGGAGTCGGACTCTACACTGAAGCTTTCTTT. The chain carries TRBV5-5 and TRBJ1-1, with D unresolved. The CDR3 runs to 15 residues. The germline V gene has CDR1 SGHKS and CDR2 YYEKEE (reference sequence). Trimming took 0 bases from V and 3 from J, leaving 12 bases between them.

The V and J genes are TRBV9 and TRBJ1-6; 10 positions agree with TRBD1. This CDR3 contains 15 residues. Trimming at V came to 0 bases and at J to 8 bases, leaving 2 bases not matched to a gene. Germline V gives CDR1 SGDLS, CDR2 YYNGEE. CDR3 region: CASSVVGQGDSPLHF. CDR3 sequence (DNA): TGTGCCAGCAGCGTAGTTGGACAGGGGGATTCACCCCTCCACTTT.

This chain joins TRBV9 and TRBJ1-1, with 7 bases aligning to TRBD1. J gave up 0 bases and V 4 bases, and 9 bases lay outside the gene matches. The CDR3 is 16 amino acids. The germline V gene has CDR1 SGDLS and CDR2 YYNGEE. The CDR3 reads CASSYRDSEMNTEAFF. The DNA for the CDR3 is TGTGCCAGCAGCTACAGGGACAGTGAAATGAACACTGAAGCTTTCTTT.

This chain uses TRBV27 with TRBJ1-1, with 9 bases that match TRBD1. After removal of 6 bases from V and 2 bases from J, the junction contained 4 bases not matched to a gene. The germline V gene has CDR1 MNHEY and CDR2 SMNVEV (reference sequence). The CDR3 spans 14 residues. Here the CDR3 DNA reads TGTGCCAGCAGGGACAGGGGAGGCAACACTGAAGCTTTCTTT. It encodes CASRDRGGNTEAFF.

This clone was counted a few times. This chain links TRBV5-1 with TRBJ1-4; TRBD1 is a possible D gene (6 bases). The CDR3 loop spans 15 amino acids. In germline, CDR1 is SGHRS, CDR2 YFSETQ. Trimming stripped 0 bases from V and 10 bases from J, with 16 bases between. The CDR3 loop reads CASSLADRQGGKLFF. DNA for the CDR3: TGCGCCAGCAGCTTGGCCGACCGTCAAGGGGGAAAACTGTTTTTT.